Below are 14 T cell receptor beta chains sequenced from a single sample in a study of T-cell memory formation after mild COVID-19. TCRdb fed the 5' RACE reads into MiXCR, producing one record per CDR3 protein. The sample lists fewer than 300,000 distinct CDR3 sequences; approximately 19% were seen once. The specimen was PBMCs or a T cell subset sorted from them (not recorded which). The receptors stem from a man aged 18 to 35 who had mild COVID-19 (a few samples of this study predate the infection). Cell type and time point are not known.

This clonotype has more than one count but fewer than ten. V usage is TRBV20-1 and J usage is TRBJ1-1, with D uncertain. This CDR3 has 13 amino acids. CDR1 and CDR2 from the germline V gene are DFQATT and SNEGSKA (reference sequence). V lost 2 bases, J lost 6 bases, and 13 bases lay in between. CDR3 sequence reads: CSARTVWWAEAFF. The CDR3 bases are TGCAGTGCTAGAACGGTGTGGTGGGCTGAAGCTTTCTTT.

This clonotype was observed a few times. V gene TRBV7-7 combines with J gene TRBJ2-2; D unclear. Trimming removed 5 bases at V and 2 bases at J, with 15 bases between. CDR1 is SSHAT, CDR2 FNYEAQ, per germline (reference sequence). The CDR3 length is 16 residues. The CDR3 is CASSNQAPANTGELFF. For the CDR3, the DNA is TGTGCCAGCAGCAATCAGGCCCCAGCTAACACCGGGGAGCTGTTTTTT.

The sample holds a few counts of this clonotype. The chain has TRBV7-8 and TRBJ1-2; unclear D gene. The CDR3 sequence is 15 residues long. Trimming removed 1 base at V and 4 bases at J, with 13 bases between. CDR1 and CDR2 (germline): SGHVS, FQNEAQ. The CDR3 here is CASSLGDIYTYGYTF. CDR3 DNA: TGTGCCAGCAGCTTAGGCGACATTTATACCTATGGCTACACCTTC.

This rearrangement joins TRBV7-2 to TRBJ2-2, with D possibly matching TRBD2 (5 bases). Germline V gene lookup returns CDR1 SGHTA and CDR2 FQGNSA. V was cut by 7 bases and J by 1 base, with 13 bases left in between. The CDR3 loop spans 15 amino acids. CDR3 loop: CASTPLRGNTGELFF. Here the CDR3 DNA reads TGTGCCAGCACCCCCCTCCGGGGGAACACCGGGGAGCTGTTTTTT.

The V call is TRBV28, the J call TRBJ2-7; 7 bases fit TRBD1. The CDR3 is made up of 14 amino acids. Germline V gene lookup returns CDR1 MDHEN and CDR2 SYDVKM. With 3 bases clipped from V and 2 bases from J, the junction kept 4 bases outside the gene matches. CDR3: CASSLGTVAYEQYV. DNA of the CDR3: TGTGCCAGCAGTTTGGGGACAGTCGCCTACGAGCAGTACGTC.

This chain joins TRBV12-3 or TRBV12-4 and TRBJ2-5; D is uncertain. The V gene lost 4 bases and the J gene lost 7 bases, with 13 bases spanning the gap. The CDR3 loop spans 13 amino acids. The CDR3 loop reads CASSSGLHGTQYF. The DNA of the CDR3 is TGTGCCAGCAGTTCCGGCCTCCATGGGACCCAGTACTTC.

This clonotype appeared a few times. V and J are TRBV7-2 and TRBJ2-5; 7 positions match TRBD2. This CDR3 has 14 amino acids. V lost 1 base to trimming and J lost 6 bases; unmatched junction nucleotides: 5. Germline V CDR1 and CDR2: SGHTA, FQGNSA. The CDR3, as DNA: TGTGCCAGCAGCTTAGAATCCGGGAGGAAGACCCAGTACTTC. It specifies CASSLESGRKTQYF.

The V and J genes are TRBV20-1 and TRBJ2-5; 10 bases align to TRBD1. The CDR3 is made up of 14 amino acids. The V gene's germline CDR1 is DFQATT and CDR2 SNEGSKA (reference sequence). V lost 4 bases to trimming and J lost 6 bases; unmatched junction nucleotides: 8. CDR3 in amino acids: CSANRQGASQTQYF. The CDR3, as DNA: TGCAGTGCTAACCGACAGGGGGCCTCCCAGACCCAGTACTTC.

V gene TRBV24-1 combines with J gene TRBJ1-5, with a weak D call TRBD1 (5 bases). CDR3 length equals 12 residues. Germline CDR1 KGHDR, CDR2 SFDVKD. V was clipped by 4 bases and J by 7 bases, with 7 bases between them. CDR3 nucleotide sequence: TGTGCCACCAGTGAGGGGCACCAGCCCCAGCATTTT. Amino acid sequence: CATSEGHQPQHF.

V gene TRBV5-1 combines with J gene TRBJ2-2; TRBD1 matches at 10 bases. After removal of 4 bases from V and 7 bases from J, the junction contained 10 bases not matched to a gene. The CDR3 has 16 amino acids. CDR1 SGHRS and CDR2 YFSETQ come from the germline V gene. CDR3: CASSDATGGAHGELFF. The DNA of the CDR3 is TGCGCCAGCAGCGACGCGACAGGGGGCGCCCACGGGGAGCTGTTTTTT. Filled out from reference TRBV5-1 and TRBJ2-2, the complete variable domain reads KAGVTQTPRYLIKTRGQQVTLSCSPISGHRSVSWYQQTPGQGLQFLFEYFSETQRNKGNFPGRFSGRQFSNSRSEMNVSTLELGDSALYLCASSDATGGAHGELFFGEGSRLTVL.

This clonotype was seen more than once but under ten times. V and J are TRBV20-1 and TRBJ2-1; D is possibly TRBD2 (5 bases). The CDR3 is 12 residues long. V dropped 0 bases and J dropped 8 bases, with 8 bases sitting between them. Germline V gene lookup returns CDR1 DFQATT and CDR2 SNEGSKA (reference sequence). This CDR3 reads CSARDPSHEQFF. The CDR3 DNA follows: TGCAGTGCTAGAGACCCTAGCCATGAGCAGTTCTTC.

This chain uses TRBV2 with TRBJ1-1; the D gene is possibly TRBD1 (6 bases). The CDR3 is 13 amino acids. V shed 5 bases and J shed 0 bases, with 7 bases lying between them. Germline loops: CDR1 SNHLY, CDR2 FYNNEI. CDR3 DNA: TGTGCCAGCAGTCGGGACATGAACACTGAAGCTTTCTTT. It translates to CASSRDMNTEAFF.

The J gene is TRBJ2-6, the V gene TRBV12-3 or TRBV12-4; no clear D. V was clipped by 5 bases and J by 0 bases, with 14 bases between them. This CDR3 contains 17 residues. The CDR3 is CASSPVWGISGANVLTF. Written as DNA, the CDR3 is TGTGCCAGCAGTCCGGTGTGGGGTATCTCTGGGGCCAACGTCCTGACTTTC.

This clonotype occurred a few times. The chain employs TRBV12-3 or TRBV12-4 and TRBJ2-6, with 11 bases aligning to TRBD1. Losses at the gene ends were 8 bases for V and 0 bases for J; bases not matched to a gene: 0. This CDR3 has 15 residues. In nucleotides, the CDR3 is TGTGCCAGCGGGACAGGGGGCTCTGGGGCCAACGTCCTGACTTTC. It translates to CASGTGGSGANVLTF.